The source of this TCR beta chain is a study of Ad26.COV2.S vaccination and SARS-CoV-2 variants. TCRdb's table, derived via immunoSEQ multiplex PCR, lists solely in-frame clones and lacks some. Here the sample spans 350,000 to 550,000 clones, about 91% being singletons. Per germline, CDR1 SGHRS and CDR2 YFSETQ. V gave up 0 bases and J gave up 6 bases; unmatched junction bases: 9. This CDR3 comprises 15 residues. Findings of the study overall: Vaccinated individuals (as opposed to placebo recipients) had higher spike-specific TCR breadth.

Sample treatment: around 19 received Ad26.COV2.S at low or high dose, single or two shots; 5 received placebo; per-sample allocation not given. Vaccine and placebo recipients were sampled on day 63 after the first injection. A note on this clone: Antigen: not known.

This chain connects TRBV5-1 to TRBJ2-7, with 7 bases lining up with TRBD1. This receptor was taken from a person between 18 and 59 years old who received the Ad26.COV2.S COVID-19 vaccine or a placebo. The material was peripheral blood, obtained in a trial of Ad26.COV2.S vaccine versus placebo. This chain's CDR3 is CASSLGTGRGGEQYF. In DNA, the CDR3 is TGCGCCAGCAGCTTGGGGACAGGCCGAGGGGGCGAGCAGTACTTC.